Listed below are T cell receptor beta chains from one sample, sequenced in a study of shared clonotypes between healthy human individuals. Profiled with immunoSEQ multiplex PCR; TCRdb holds only in-frame clones, not every one. The sample contains about 1 million clones, around three quarters of which appear only once. The sample consisted of memory CD4+ T cells from PBMCs. The receptors here all came from a man younger than 30 in good health. Some clones in this sample may be carry-over from other donors' samples. Each CDR3 is given with its conserved first and last residue. The D gene is left open where the match is weak. Expanded clones are given a class, and other clones once, few, many or no size at all.

CDR3aa	CDR3nt	d_gene	abundance	v_gene	j_gene
CASSVAGGLGETQYF	TGTGCCAGCTCTGTAGCGGGAGGATTGGGAGAGACCCAGTACTTC	TRBD2	.	TRBV18	TRBJ2-5
CASRDSGAANEKLFF	TGTGCCAGCAGGGATTCGGGTGCGGCTAATGAAAAACTGTTTTTT	.	.	TRBV6-1	TRBJ1-4
CASSTGTSGRAEQYF	TGCGCCAGCAGCACCGGGACTAGCGGGAGGGCCGAGCAGTACTTC	TRBD2	.	TRBV5-1	TRBJ2-7
CASSTDRGGYTF	TGTGCCAGCAGTACCGACAGGGGCGGCTACACCTTC	TRBD1	.	TRBV25-1	TRBJ1-2
CASSPPAPAGANSGYTF	TGTGCCAGCTCACCACCGGCTCCCGCAGGGGCAAACTCTGGCTACACCTTC	.	.	TRBV18	TRBJ1-2
CASSQEQGSYEQYF	TGCGCCAGCAGCCAAGAGCAGGGCTCCTACGAGCAGTACTTC	.	.	TRBV4-3	TRBJ2-7
CASSLVQGNTIYF	TGTGCCAGCAGCTTGGTTCAAGGAAACACCATATATTTT	.	.	TRBV5-6	TRBJ1-3
CASSLRGGYEQYF	TGTGCCAGCAGTTTAAGGGGCGGATACGAGCAGTACTTC	.	.	TRBV7-3	TRBJ2-7
CASSLGTGFRGYTF	TGTGCCAGCAGTTTAGGGACAGGCTTTCGAGGCTACACCTTC	TRBD1	few	TRBV28	TRBJ1-2
CAWSLFYEQYF	TGTGCCTGGTCCCTGTTTTACGAGCAGTACTTC	.	.	TRBV30	TRBJ2-7
CASSSGLATDTQYF	TGTGCCAGCAGTTCTGGACTGGCCACAGATACGCAGTATTTT	.	once	TRBV6-5	TRBJ2-3
CASSLAPLAGRADTQYF	TGTGCCAGCAGCTTAGCGCCTCTAGCGGGAAGAGCAGATACGCAGTATTTT	TRBD2	.	TRBV7-6	TRBJ2-3
CASTEDDREIGEQYF	TGTGCCAGCACCGAAGATGACAGGGAGATAGGCGAGCAGTACTTC	TRBD1	.	TRBV28	TRBJ2-7
CASSYVGGETQYF	TGTGCCAGCAGTTATGTAGGGGGCGAGACCCAGTACTTC	TRBD1	.	TRBV2	TRBJ2-5
CASSQGPLGGGNTIYF	TGTGCCAGCAGTCAGGGCCCCCTGGGTGGGGGAAACACCATATATTTT	.	.	TRBV2	TRBJ1-3
CASCSGRGTEAFF	TGTGCCAGCTGTTCTGGCAGGGGGACTGAAGCTTTCTTT	TRBD1	.	TRBV6-1	TRBJ1-1
CSVDRRRQGGVRTQYF	TGCAGCGTTGATCGCCGGCGGCAGGGAGGGGTACGGACCCAGTACTTC	TRBD2	.	TRBV29-1	TRBJ2-5
CASSGAGTQQYYGYTF	TGTGCCAGTAGTGGGGCAGGGACGCAACAGTACTATGGCTACACCTTC	.	.	TRBV19	TRBJ1-2
CASSLAGGYSYEQYF	TGTGCCAGCAGTCTAGCGGGAGGGTACTCCTACGAGCAGTACTTC	TRBD2	.	TRBV6-5	TRBJ2-7
CASSSGTYEQYF	TGTGCCAGCAGTTCGGGGACCTACGAGCAGTACTTC	.	once	TRBV27	TRBJ2-7
CASSQDYRGNHEQYF	TGCGCCAGCAGCCAAGATTACAGGGGAAACCACGAGCAGTACTTC	TRBD1	.	TRBV4-3	TRBJ2-7
CASKEASGGKNIQYF	TGTGCCAGTAAGGAGGCTAGCGGGGGAAAAAACATTCAGTACTTC	TRBD2	.	TRBV6-1	TRBJ2-4
CATSRDQIRAGSEAFF	TGTGCCACCAGCAGAGATCAGATAAGGGCTGGGTCGGAAGCTTTCTTT	.	.	TRBV15	TRBJ1-1
CASSLTSGRSDTQYF	TGTGCCAGTAGTCTGACTAGCGGGAGGTCGGATACGCAGTATTTT	TRBD2	.	TRBV19	TRBJ2-3
CASSPVAVDRATNEKLFF	TGTGCCAGCTCACCAGTAGCAGTCGATAGGGCAACTAATGAAAAACTGTTTTTT	.	.	TRBV18	TRBJ1-4
CASSATGRSINVEFF	TGCGCCAGCAGCGCAACAGGGCGCTCTATCAATGTGGAGTTCTTC	.	.	TRBV5-1	TRBJ2-1
CASSYDDPKNIQYF	TGCGCCAGCAGTTACGACGACCCCAAAAACATTCAGTACTTC	.	many	TRBV5-1	TRBJ2-4
CASSQEFQGGGGQPQHF	TGCGCCAGCAGCCAAGAATTCCAGGGAGGGGGCGGTCAGCCCCAGCATTTT	TRBD1	.	TRBV4-1	TRBJ1-5
CASSRETGGWADTQYF	TGCGCCAGCAGCCGAGAAACAGGGGGTTGGGCAGATACGCAGTATTTT	TRBD1	.	TRBV4-1	TRBJ2-3
CAWIQGSGNTIYF	TGTGCCTGGATACAGGGCTCTGGAAACACCATATATTTT	.	.	TRBV30	TRBJ1-3
CASSYGGSQETQYF	TGTGCCAGCAGTTACGGGGGTTCTCAAGAGACCCAGTACTTC	.	.	TRBV6-6	TRBJ2-5
CASSLGGNGYTF	TGCGCCAGCAGCCTGGGCGGGAACGGCTACACCTTC	.	.	TRBV5-1	TRBJ1-2
CASSLVQGAGDNEQFF	TGCGCCAGCAGCTTGGTACAGGGGGCAGGTGACAATGAGCAGTTCTTC	TRBD1	.	TRBV5-1	TRBJ2-1
CASSSLEAGPNYGYTF	TGCGCCAGCAGCTCCTTGGAGGCAGGGCCTAACTATGGCTACACCTTC	.	.	TRBV5-1	TRBJ1-2
CASSLGQGNIQYF	TGCGCCAGCAGCTTGGGACAGGGCAACATTCAGTACTTC	TRBD1	many	TRBV5-1	TRBJ2-4
CASSYSYEQYF	TGTGCCAGCAGCTACAGTTACGAGCAGTACTTC	.	.	TRBV2	TRBJ2-7
CASSQDRLGKTQYF	TGCGCCAGCAGCCAAGATAGATTGGGGAAGACCCAGTACTTC	.	.	TRBV4-1	TRBJ2-5
CASSGRDRGREQYF	TGTGCCAGCAGCGGCCGGGACAGGGGACGCGAGCAGTACTTC	TRBD1	few	TRBV7-2	TRBJ2-7
CSAMNTEAFF	TGCAGCGCAATGAACACTGAAGCTTTCTTT	.	.	TRBV29-1	TRBJ1-1
CASSQGGGRAYEQYF	TGCGCCAGCAGCCAAGGAGGCGGGAGGGCCTACGAGCAGTACTTC	TRBD2	few	TRBV4-1	TRBJ2-7
CASSLGQGYEQYF	TGTGCCAGCAGTTTGGGGCAGGGATACGAGCAGTACTTC	.	.	TRBV6-6	TRBJ2-7
CASSVLTGGTEAFF	TGTGCCAGCAGTGTCTTGACAGGGGGCACTGAAGCTTTCTTT	TRBD1	.	TRBV2	TRBJ1-1
CASSFGGGYTF	TGTGCCAGCAGTTTCGGGGGCGGCTACACCTTC	.	.	TRBV28	TRBJ1-2
CASSEAGEGEAFF	TGTGCCAGCAGTGAAGCGGGAGAGGGCGAAGCTTTCTTT	.	.	TRBV6-1	TRBJ1-1
CASSPGLAGGLDTQYF	TGTGCCAGCAGCCCAGGACTAGCGGGAGGTCTAGATACGCAGTATTTT	TRBD2	few	TRBV7-8	TRBJ2-3
CASSSGTAGNTIYF	TGCGCCAGCAGCTCCGGGACAGCTGGAAACACCATATATTTT	TRBD1	.	TRBV5-1	TRBJ1-3
CASSLGTGGQETQYF	TGTGCCAGCAGCCTGGGGACAGGGGGACAAGAGACCCAGTACTTC	TRBD1	.	TRBV5-4	TRBJ2-5
CASSQSTDTQYF	TGTGCCAGCAGTCAGAGCACAGATACGCAGTATTTT	.	few	TRBV2	TRBJ2-3
CASSETRQPTSYEQYF	TGTGCCAGCAGTGAAACAAGACAGCCGACCTCCTACGAGCAGTACTTC	.	.	TRBV6-1	TRBJ2-7
CASSQHSGRPMGNEQFF	TGCGCCAGCAGCCAGCATAGCGGGAGGCCCATGGGTAATGAGCAGTTCTTC	TRBD2	once	TRBV4-1	TRBJ2-1
CASSEAGGGYNEQFF	TGTGCCAGCAGCGAGGCGGGAGGGGGATACAATGAGCAGTTCTTC	TRBD2	.	TRBV28	TRBJ2-1
CASSQDWLAGMNSYEQYF	TGCGCCAGCAGCCAAGATTGGCTAGCGGGGATGAACTCCTACGAGCAGTACTTC	TRBD2	.	TRBV4-3	TRBJ2-7
CASTLEVGHSYNEQFF	TGTGCCAGCACCCTGGAGGTGGGACATTCCTACAATGAGCAGTTCTTC	.	.	TRBV28	TRBJ2-1